The rows below give T cell receptor beta chains drawn from one sample of a study of early T cells in non-severe SARS-CoV-2 infection. TCRdb fed the 5' RACE reads into MiXCR, producing one record per CDR3 protein. Seen here are 45,000 or so distinct CDR3 sequences, around 6.1% observed once, and the top ten hold about an eighth. Material: whole blood. These receptors all come from an adult who was a healthcare worker with PCR-confirmed SARS-CoV-2 infection or an uninfected control (not recorded which). CDR3s include the opening cysteine and the closing phenylalanine or tryptophan. Fields, in order: D gene, V gene, J gene, CDR3 protein. The D gene is left open where the match is weak.

D: -
V: TRBV29-1
J: TRBJ1-1
CDR3: CSVVSQVNTEAFF

D: TRBD1
V: TRBV14
J: TRBJ2-7
CDR3: CASSQTGTGQYEQYF

D: TRBD1
V: TRBV20-1
J: TRBJ1-6
CDR3: CSAHLDRDDSPLHF

D: -
V: TRBV7-9
J: TRBJ2-7
CDR3: CASSPLGVASYEQYF

D: -
V: TRBV5-1
J: TRBJ2-5
CDR3: CASSLGPWSPETQYF

D: -
V: TRBV2
J: TRBJ2-1
CDR3: CASSEALEGPYNEQFF

D: -
V: TRBV7-2
J: TRBJ2-3
CDR3: CASSLFPQTSTDTQYF

D: -
V: TRBV9
J: TRBJ1-1
CDR3: CASSPRGDWRQTSEAFF

D: -
V: TRBV28
J: TRBJ1-3
CDR3: CASSLFVGAGNTIYF

D: -
V: TRBV6-1
J: TRBJ1-3
CDR3: CASSEEGSGNTIYF

D: -
V: TRBV7-2
J: TRBJ2-1
CDR3: CASSLAYLGYNEQFF

D: -
V: TRBV7-8
J: TRBJ2-3
CDR3: CASSFNRRSTDTQYF

D: TRBD2
V: TRBV5-1
J: TRBJ2-1
CDR3: CASSLAGGGGNEQFF

D: TRBD1
V: TRBV7-3
J: TRBJ1-1
CDR3: CASSLSGGRTEAFF

D: TRBD2
V: TRBV6-2/TRBV6-3
J: TRBJ2-3
CDR3: CASSTSGTLMGDTQYF

D: TRBD2
V: TRBV28
J: TRBJ2-7
CDR3: CASAPGGLAGQYEQYF

D: -
V: TRBV7-2
J: TRBJ1-6
CDR3: CASSRVTGSNSPLHF

D: -
V: TRBV28
J: TRBJ2-7
CDR3: CASTSQVRSGEQYF

D: TRBD1
V: TRBV7-6
J: TRBJ1-5
CDR3: CASSSSDRVHQPQHF

D: -
V: TRBV12-3/TRBV12-4
J: TRBJ2-5
CDR3: CASSLLGETQYF

D: TRBD1
V: TRBV10-3
J: TRBJ1-5
CDR3: CAISGDLTGGLNQPQHF

D: TRBD2
V: TRBV9
J: TRBJ2-1
CDR3: CASSVVPAGGPNNEQFF

D: -
V: TRBV30
J: TRBJ2-5
CDR3: CAWSVVETQYF

D: TRBD1
V: TRBV3-1
J: TRBJ1-6
CDR3: CASSPRTGFNSPLHF

D: -
V: TRBV5-4
J: TRBJ1-2
CDR3: CASSSPAGYGYTF

D: TRBD2
V: TRBV7-6
J: TRBJ2-1
CDR3: CASSLASGGYNEQFF

D: TRBD2
V: TRBV10-2
J: TRBJ2-7
CDR3: CASNGGLAGEQYF

D: TRBD2
V: TRBV11-2
J: TRBJ2-5
CDR3: CASSLDRTSEHRRTQYF

D: -
V: TRBV12-3/TRBV12-4
J: TRBJ2-5
CDR3: CASSPGRGQETQYF

D: -
V: TRBV30
J: TRBJ1-1
CDR3: CAWKWGGLNTEAFF

D: TRBD1
V: TRBV4-3
J: TRBJ2-7
CDR3: CASSQGVVQGAYEQYF

D: -
V: TRBV7-6
J: TRBJ2-5
CDR3: CASSAEGHQETQYF

D: TRBD2
V: TRBV18
J: TRBJ2-7
CDR3: CASSPSGGAREQYF

D: -
V: TRBV10-3
J: TRBJ2-3
CDR3: CAISESSIDTQYF

D: -
V: TRBV7-6
J: TRBJ2-5
CDR3: CASSLRLSQETQYF

D: -
V: TRBV6-5
J: TRBJ1-5
CDR3: CASGPLAGNQPQHF

D: TRBD2
V: TRBV10-2
J: TRBJ2-5
CDR3: CATSGGQLETQYF

D: TRBD2
V: TRBV7-9
J: TRBJ2-5
CDR3: CASSLAGGKETQYF

D: TRBD2
V: TRBV5-4
J: TRBJ2-2
CDR3: CASSLTSSSTGELFF

D: -
V: TRBV4-2
J: TRBJ2-2
CDR3: CASSPRVGVITGELFF

D: -
V: TRBV20-1
J: TRBJ1-5
CDR3: CSASQGVDQPQHF

D: -
V: TRBV5-4
J: TRBJ2-5
CDR3: CASGQGPQETQYF

D: -
V: TRBV6-5
J: TRBJ2-3
CDR3: CASSYSRGSTDTQYF

D: TRBD1
V: TRBV18
J: TRBJ1-5
CDR3: CASSPLGQGTGQPQHF

D: -
V: TRBV7-2
J: TRBJ2-3
CDR3: CASSSRTLSDTDTQYF

D: TRBD1
V: TRBV5-1
J: TRBJ1-5
CDR3: CASSIGTGIRYPQHF

D: TRBD2
V: TRBV5-4
J: TRBJ2-1
CDR3: CASSDSPGLAQYNEQFF

D: -
V: TRBV28
J: TRBJ1-1
CDR3: CASSFSARRYTEAFF

D: -
V: TRBV6-5
J: TRBJ1-5
CDR3: CASSSAMSNQPQHF

D: TRBD1
V: TRBV5-1
J: TRBJ2-7
CDR3: CASSPGQGPNEQYF

D: TRBD1
V: TRBV3-1
J: TRBJ2-7
CDR3: CASSQLGQDHEQYF

D: -
V: TRBV5-5
J: TRBJ1-1
CDR3: CASSLANSPEAFF